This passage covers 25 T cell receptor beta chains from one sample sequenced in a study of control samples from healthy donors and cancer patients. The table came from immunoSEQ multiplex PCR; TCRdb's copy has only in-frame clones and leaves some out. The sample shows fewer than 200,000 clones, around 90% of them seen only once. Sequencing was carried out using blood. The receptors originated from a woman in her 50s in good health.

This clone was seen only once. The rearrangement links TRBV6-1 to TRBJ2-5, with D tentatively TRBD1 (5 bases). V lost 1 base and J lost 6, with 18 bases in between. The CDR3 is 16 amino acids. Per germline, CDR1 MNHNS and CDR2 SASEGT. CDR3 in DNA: TGTGCCAGCAGTGAAGTCGATTCCCAGGGATGGCAGACCCAGTACTTC. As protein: CASSEVDSQGWQTQYF.

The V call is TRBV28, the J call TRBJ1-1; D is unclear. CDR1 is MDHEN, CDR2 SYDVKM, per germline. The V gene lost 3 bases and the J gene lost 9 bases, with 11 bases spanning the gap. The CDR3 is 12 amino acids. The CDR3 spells CASSFGGVKAFF. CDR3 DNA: TGTGCCAGCAGTTTTGGTGGAGTGAAAGCTTTCTTT.

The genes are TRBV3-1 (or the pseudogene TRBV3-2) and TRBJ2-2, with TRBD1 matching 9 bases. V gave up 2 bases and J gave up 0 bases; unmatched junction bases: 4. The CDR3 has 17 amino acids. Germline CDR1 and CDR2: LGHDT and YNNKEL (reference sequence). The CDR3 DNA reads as TGTGCCAGCAGCCAACCCCGACAGGGGGCGAACACCGGGGAGCTGTTTTTT. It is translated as CASSQPRQGANTGELFF.

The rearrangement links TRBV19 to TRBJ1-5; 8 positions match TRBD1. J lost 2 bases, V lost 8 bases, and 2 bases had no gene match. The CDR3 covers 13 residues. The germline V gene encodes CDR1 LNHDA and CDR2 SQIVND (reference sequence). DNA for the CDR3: TGTGCCAGTGGACAGGGAGGCAATCAGCCCCAGCATTTT. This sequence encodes CASGQGGNQPQHF.

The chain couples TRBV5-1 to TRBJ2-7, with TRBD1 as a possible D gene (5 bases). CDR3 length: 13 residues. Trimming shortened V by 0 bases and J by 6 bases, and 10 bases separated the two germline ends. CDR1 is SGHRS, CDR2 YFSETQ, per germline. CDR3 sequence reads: CASSLEQVGEQYF. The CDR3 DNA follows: TGCGCCAGCAGCTTGGAACAGGTTGGCGAGCAGTACTTC.

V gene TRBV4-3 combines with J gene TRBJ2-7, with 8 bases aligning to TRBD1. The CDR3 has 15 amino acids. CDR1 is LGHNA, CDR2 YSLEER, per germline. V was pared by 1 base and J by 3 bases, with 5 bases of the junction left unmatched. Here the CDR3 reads CASSQGQGILYEQYF. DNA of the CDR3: TGCGCCAGCAGCCAAGGACAGGGGATCCTCTACGAGCAGTACTTC.

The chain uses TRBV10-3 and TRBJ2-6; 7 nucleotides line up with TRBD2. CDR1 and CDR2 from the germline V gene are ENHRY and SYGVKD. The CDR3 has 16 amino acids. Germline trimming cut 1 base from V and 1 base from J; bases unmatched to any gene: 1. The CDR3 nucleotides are TGTGCCATCAGTGAGTGGGAGGGTTCTGGGGCCAACGTCCTGACTTTC. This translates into CAISEWEGSGANVLTF.

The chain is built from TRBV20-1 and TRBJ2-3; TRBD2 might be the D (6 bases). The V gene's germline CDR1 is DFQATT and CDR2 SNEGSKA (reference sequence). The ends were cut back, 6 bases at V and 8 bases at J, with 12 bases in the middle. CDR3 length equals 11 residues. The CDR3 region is CSADAGGTQYF. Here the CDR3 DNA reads TGCAGTGCAGATGCCGGGGGTACGCAGTATTTT.

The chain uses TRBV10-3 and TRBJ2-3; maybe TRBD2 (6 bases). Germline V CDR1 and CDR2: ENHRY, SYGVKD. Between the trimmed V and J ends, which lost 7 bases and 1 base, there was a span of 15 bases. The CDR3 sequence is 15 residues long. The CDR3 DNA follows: TGTGCCATCAAGGGCGGGGCCCGGGGCACAGATACGCAGTATTTT. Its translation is CAIKGGARGTDTQYF.

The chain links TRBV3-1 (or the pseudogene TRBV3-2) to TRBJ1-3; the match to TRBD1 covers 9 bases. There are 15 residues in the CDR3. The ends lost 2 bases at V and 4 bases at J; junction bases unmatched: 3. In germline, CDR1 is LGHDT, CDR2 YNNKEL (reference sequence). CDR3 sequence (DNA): TGTGCCAGCAGCCAATCCGGGACAGGGGGAAACACCATATATTTT. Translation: CASSQSGTGGNTIYF.

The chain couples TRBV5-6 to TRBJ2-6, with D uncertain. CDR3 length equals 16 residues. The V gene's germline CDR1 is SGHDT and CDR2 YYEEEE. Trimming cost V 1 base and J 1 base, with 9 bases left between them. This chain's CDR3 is CASSLMWASGANVLTF. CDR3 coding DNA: TGTGCCAGCAGCTTGATGTGGGCGTCTGGGGCCAACGTCCTGACTTTC.

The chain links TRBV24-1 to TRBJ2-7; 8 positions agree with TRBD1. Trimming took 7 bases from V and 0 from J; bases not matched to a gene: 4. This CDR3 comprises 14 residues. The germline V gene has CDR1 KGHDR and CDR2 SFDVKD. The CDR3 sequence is CATSRDRSSYEQYF. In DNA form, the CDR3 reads TGTGCCACCAGCCGGGACAGGAGCTCCTACGAGCAGTACTTC.

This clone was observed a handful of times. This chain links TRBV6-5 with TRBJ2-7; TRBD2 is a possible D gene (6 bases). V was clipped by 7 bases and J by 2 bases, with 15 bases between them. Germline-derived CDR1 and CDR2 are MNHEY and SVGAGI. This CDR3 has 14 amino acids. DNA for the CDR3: TGTGCCAGCATGCGGACCGGGGGAACCTACGAGCAGTACTTC. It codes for CASMRTGGTYEQYF.

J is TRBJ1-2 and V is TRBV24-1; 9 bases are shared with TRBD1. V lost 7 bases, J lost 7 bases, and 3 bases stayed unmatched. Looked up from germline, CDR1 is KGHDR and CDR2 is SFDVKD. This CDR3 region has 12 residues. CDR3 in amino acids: CATRQGAGGYTF. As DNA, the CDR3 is TGTGCCACCAGACAGGGGGCCGGTGGCTACACCTTC.

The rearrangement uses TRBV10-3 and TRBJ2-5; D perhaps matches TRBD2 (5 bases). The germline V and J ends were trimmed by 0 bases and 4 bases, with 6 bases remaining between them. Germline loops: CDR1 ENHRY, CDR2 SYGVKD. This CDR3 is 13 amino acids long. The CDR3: CAISESGVETQYF. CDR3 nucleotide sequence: TGTGCCATCAGTGAGTCCGGGGTAGAGACCCAGTACTTC.

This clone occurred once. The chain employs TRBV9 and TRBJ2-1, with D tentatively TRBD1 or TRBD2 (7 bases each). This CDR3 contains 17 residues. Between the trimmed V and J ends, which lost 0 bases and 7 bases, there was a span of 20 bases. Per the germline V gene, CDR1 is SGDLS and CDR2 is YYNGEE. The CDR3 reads CASSVAPQGGRGNEQFF. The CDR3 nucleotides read TGTGCCAGCAGCGTAGCCCCTCAGGGGGGGCGGGGGAATGAGCAGTTCTTC.

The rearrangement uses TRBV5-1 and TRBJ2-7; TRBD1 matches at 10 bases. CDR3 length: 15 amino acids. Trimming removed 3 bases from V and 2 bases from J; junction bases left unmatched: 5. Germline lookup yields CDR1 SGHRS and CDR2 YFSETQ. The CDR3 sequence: CASSYGQGVTYEQYF. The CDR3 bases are TGCGCCAGCAGCTACGGACAGGGGGTAACCTACGAGCAGTACTTC.

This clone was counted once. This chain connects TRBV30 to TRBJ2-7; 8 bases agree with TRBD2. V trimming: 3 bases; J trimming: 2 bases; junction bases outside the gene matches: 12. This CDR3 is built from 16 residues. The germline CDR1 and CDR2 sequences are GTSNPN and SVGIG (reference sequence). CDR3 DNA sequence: TGTGCCTGGAGACAACCGGGGGGGGCCCACCCCTACGAGCAGTACTTC. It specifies CAWRQPGGAHPYEQYF.

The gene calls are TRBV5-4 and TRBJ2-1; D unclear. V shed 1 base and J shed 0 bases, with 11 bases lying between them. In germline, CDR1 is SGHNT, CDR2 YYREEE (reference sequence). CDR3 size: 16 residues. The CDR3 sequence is CASSLTYLSSYNEQFF. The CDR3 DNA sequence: TGTGCCAGCAGCTTGACATACTTGAGCTCCTACAATGAGCAGTTCTTC.

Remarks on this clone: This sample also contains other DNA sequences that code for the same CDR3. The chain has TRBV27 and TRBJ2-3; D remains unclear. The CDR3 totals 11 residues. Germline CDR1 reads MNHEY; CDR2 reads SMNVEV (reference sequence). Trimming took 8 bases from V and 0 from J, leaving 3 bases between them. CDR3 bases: TGTGCCAGCTCTAGCACAGATACGCAGTATTTT. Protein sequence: CASSSTDTQYF.

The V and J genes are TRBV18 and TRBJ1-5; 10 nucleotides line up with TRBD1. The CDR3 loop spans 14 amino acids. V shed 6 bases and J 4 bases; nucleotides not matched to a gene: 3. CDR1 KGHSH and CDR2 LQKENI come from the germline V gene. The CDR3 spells CASSGQGLNQPQHF. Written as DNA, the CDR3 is TGTGCCAGCTCGGGACAGGGGTTAAATCAGCCCCAGCATTTT. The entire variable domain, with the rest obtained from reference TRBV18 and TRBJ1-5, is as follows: NAGVMQNPRHLVRRRGQEARLRCSPMKGHSHVYWYRQLPEEGLKFMVYLQKENIIDESGMPKERFSAEFPKEGPSILRIQQVVRGDSAAYFCASSGQGLNQPQHFGDGTRLSIL.

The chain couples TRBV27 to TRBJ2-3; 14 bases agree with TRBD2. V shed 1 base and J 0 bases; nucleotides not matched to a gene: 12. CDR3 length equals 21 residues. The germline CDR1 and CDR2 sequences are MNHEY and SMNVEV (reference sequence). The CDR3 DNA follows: TGTGCCAGCAGTTTATACCCCCCCGGACTAGCGGGAGGTTCGAGCACAGATACGCAGTATTTT. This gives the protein CASSLYPPGLAGGSSTDTQYF.

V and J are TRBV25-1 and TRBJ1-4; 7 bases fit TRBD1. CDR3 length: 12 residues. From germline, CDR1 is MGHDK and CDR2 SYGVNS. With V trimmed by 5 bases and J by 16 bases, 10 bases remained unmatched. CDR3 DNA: TGTGCCAGCAGTAGCCTACAGGGGAGTCGGTTTTTT. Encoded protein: CASSSLQGSRFF. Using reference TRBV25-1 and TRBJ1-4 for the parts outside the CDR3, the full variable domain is EADIYQTPRYLVIGTGKKITLECSQTMGHDKMYWYQQDPGMELHLIHYSYGVNSTEKGDLSSESTVSRIRTEHFPLTLESARPSHTSQYLCASSSLQGSRFFGSGTQLSVL.

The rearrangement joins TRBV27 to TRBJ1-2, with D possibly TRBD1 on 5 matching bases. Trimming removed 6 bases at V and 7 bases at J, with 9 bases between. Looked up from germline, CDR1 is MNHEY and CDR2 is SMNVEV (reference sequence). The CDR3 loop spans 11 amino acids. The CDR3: CASRGVSGYTF. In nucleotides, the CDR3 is TGTGCCAGCAGGGGGGTGAGTGGCTACACCTTC.

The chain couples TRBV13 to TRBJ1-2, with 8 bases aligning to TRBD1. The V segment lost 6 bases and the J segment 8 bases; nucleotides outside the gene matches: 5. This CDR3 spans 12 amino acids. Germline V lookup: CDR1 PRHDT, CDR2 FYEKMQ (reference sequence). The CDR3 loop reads CASRAGGRGYTF. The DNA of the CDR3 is TGTGCCAGCAGGGCAGGGGGCCGAGGCTACACCTTC.